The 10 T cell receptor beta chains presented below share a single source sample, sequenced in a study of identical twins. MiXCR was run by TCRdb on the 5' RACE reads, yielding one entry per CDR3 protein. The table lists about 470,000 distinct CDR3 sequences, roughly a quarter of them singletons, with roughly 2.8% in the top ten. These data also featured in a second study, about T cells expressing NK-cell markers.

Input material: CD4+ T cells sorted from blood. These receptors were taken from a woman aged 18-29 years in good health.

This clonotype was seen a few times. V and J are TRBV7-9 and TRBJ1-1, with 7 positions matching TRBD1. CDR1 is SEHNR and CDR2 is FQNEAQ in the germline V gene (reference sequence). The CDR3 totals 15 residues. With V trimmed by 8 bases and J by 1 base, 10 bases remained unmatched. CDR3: CASLFRTGKNTEAFF. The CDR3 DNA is TGTGCCAGCTTATTCCGGACAGGAAAGAACACTGAAGCTTTCTTT.

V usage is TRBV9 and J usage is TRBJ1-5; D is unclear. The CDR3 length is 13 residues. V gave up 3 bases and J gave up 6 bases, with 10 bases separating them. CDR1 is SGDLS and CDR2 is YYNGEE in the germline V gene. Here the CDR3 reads CASSATLGQPQHF. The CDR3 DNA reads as TGTGCCAGCAGCGCCACTTTAGGTCAGCCCCAGCATTTT.

The CDR3 sequence: CASKQRLAEGSTDTQYF. CDR3 coding DNA: TGTGCCAGCAAACAGAGACTAGCGGAAGGTAGCACAGATACGCAGTATTTT. The chain is built from TRBV2 and TRBJ2-3; 9 nucleotides agree with TRBD2. V was clipped by 7 bases and J by 0 bases; unmatched bases: 11. This CDR3 has 17 amino acids. Germline CDR1 and CDR2: SNHLY and FYNNEI.

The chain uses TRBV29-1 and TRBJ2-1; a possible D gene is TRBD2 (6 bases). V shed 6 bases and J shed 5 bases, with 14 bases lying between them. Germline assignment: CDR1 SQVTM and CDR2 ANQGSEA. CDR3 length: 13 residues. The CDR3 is CSVNGGSHNEQFF. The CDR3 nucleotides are TGCAGCGTAAACGGGGGATCCCACAATGAGCAGTTCTTC.

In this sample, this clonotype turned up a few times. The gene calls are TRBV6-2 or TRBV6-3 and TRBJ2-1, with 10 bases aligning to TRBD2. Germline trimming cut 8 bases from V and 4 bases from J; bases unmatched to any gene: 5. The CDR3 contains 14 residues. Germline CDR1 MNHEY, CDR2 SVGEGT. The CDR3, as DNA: TGTGCCAGCTTAGCGGGAGGACATTACAATGAGCAGTTCTTC. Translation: CASLAGGHYNEQFF.

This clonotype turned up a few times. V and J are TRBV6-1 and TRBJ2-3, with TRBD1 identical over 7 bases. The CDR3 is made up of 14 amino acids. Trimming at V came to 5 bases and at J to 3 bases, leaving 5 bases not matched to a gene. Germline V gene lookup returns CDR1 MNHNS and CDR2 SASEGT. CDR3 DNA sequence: TGTGCCAGCAGTCAGGACAGGCAGACAGATACGCAGTATTTT. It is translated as CASSQDRQTDTQYF.

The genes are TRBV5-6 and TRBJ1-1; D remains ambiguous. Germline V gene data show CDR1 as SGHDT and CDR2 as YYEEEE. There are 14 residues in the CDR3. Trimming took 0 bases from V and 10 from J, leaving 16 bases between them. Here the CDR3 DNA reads TGTGCCAGCAGCTTGGCGGGCTATGGTTCTATAGCTTTCTTT. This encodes CASSLAGYGSIAFF.

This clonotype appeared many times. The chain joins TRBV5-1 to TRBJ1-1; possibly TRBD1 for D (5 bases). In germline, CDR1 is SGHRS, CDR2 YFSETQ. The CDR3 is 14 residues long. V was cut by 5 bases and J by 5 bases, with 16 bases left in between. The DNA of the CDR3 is TGCGCCAGCAGAACCTTCGGGGGAGAAACTGAAGCTTTCTTT. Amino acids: CASRTFGGETEAFF.

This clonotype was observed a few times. The CDR3 loop is CATSSDRSSYEQYF. The CDR3 DNA sequence: TGTGCCACCAGCAGTGACCGGAGCTCCTACGAGCAGTACTTC. The rearrangement joins TRBV15 to TRBJ2-7; unclear D gene. The CDR3 runs to 14 residues. Germline CDR1 and CDR2: LNHNV and YYDKDF (reference sequence). With 3 bases removed from V and 0 bases from J, the gap between germline ends came to 9 bases.

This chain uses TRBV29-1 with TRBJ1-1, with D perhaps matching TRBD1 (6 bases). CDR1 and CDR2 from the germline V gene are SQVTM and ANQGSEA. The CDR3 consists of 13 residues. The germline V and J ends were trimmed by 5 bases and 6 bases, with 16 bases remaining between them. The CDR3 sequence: CSVQRGGVSEAFF. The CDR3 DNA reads TGCAGCGTTCAAAGAGGGGGTGTCTCTGAAGCTTTCTTT.